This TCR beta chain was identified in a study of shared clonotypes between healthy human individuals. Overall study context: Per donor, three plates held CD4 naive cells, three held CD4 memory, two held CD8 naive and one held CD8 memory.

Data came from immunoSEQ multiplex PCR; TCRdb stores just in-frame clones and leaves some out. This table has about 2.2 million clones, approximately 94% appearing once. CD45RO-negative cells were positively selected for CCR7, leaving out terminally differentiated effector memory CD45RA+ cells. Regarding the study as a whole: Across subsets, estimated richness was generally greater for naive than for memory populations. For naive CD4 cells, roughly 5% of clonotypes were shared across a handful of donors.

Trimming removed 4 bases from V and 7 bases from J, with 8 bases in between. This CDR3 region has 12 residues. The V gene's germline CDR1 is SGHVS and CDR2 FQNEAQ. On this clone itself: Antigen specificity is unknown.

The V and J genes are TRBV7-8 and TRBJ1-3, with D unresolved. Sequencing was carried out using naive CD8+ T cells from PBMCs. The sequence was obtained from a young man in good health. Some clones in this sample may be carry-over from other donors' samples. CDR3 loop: CASSYNENTIYF. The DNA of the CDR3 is TGTGCCAGCAGCTACAACGAGAACACCATATATTTT.